This T cell receptor beta chain derives from a study of T-cell memory formation after mild COVID-19. Germline assignment: CDR1 SGHKS and CDR2 YYEKEE (reference sequence). The CDR3 totals 16 residues. J gave up 3 bases and V 4 bases, and 10 bases lay outside the gene matches. MiXCR, applied by TCRdb to the 5' RACE reads, yields one record per CDR3 protein. The sample contains about 130,000 distinct CDR3 sequences, approximately 15% of which appear only once. Sequencing was done on a sample of PBMCs or a T cell subset sorted from them (not recorded which). The TCR originated in an adult woman who had mild COVID-19 (a few samples of this study predate the infection). Cell type and time point are not known. The rearrangement links TRBV5-5 to TRBJ2-1; 7 nucleotides agree with TRBD1. The CDR3 loop reads CASSPTETGFYNEQFF. For the CDR3, the DNA is TGTGCCAGCAGCCCGACTGAGACAGGGTTCTACAATGAGCAGTTCTTC.